Below are 18 T cell receptor beta chains sequenced from a single sample in a study of beta chain features in type 1 diabetes. Expressed TCRB transcripts got sequenced, as all isolated RNA was reverse transcribed. The repertoire was sequenced with immunoSEQ multiplex PCR; TCRdb's copy has only in-frame clones and lacks some. The table records 620,000 or so clones, around 16% of them present only once. Sequenced material: naive CD4+ T cells from blood. The source is a man aged 18 to 29 in good health.

Written as DNA, the CDR3 is TGTGCCACCAGCAGAGATTGGATTAGGGGAGCCATATATTTT. It specifies CATSRDWIRGAIYF. This chain joins TRBV15 and TRBJ1-3; possible D gene TRBD1, 5 bases. This CDR3 region has 14 residues. Per germline, CDR1 LNHNV and CDR2 YYDKDF (reference sequence). Trimming shortened V by 0 bases and J by 11 bases, and 14 bases separated the two germline ends.

The chain combines TRBV6-1 with TRBJ2-2, with TRBD2 as a possible D gene (6 bases). The CDR3 contains 14 residues. The V end lost 7 bases, the J end lost 1 base, and 10 bases lay between the germline ends. In germline, CDR1 is MNHNS, CDR2 SASEGT. The DNA of the CDR3 is TGTGCCAGCATTCGCGGGAAGAACACCGGGGAGCTGTTTTTT. Translation gives CASIRGKNTGELFF.

The gene calls are TRBV9 and TRBJ2-5, with D unresolved. The J call may be mistaken, given a closer DNA end match to TRBJ2-7. The germline V gene encodes CDR1 SGDLS and CDR2 YYNGEE. The CDR3 spans 14 residues. CDR3 in amino acids: CASSLSRSVHEQYF. CDR3 in DNA: TGTGCCAGCAGCCTCTCGCGGAGCGTCCACGAGCAGTACTTC.

This clone was picked up a small number of times. The chain recombines TRBV7-6 with TRBJ1-1, with D perhaps TRBD1 (5 bases). Germline-derived CDR1 and CDR2 are SGHVS and FNYEAQ. The length of the CDR3 is 15 residues. V lost 0 bases to trimming and J lost 1 base, with 9 bases between them. CDR3 coding DNA: TGTGCCAGCAGCTTAGCGGGACGGAAGAACACTGAAGCTTTCTTT. It is translated as CASSLAGRKNTEAFF.

This clone occurred many times. The rearrangement uses TRBV10-3 and TRBJ1-5; D gene ambiguous. Germline V lookup: CDR1 ENHRY, CDR2 SYGVKD. CDR3 length: 13 residues. Trimming pared 3 bases from V and 5 bases from J, leaving 8 bases between. The CDR3 DNA reads TGTGCCATCAGTGACTTGGGTTATCAGCCCCAGCATTTT. Translating it yields CAISDLGYQPQHF.

This clone was found a few times. The CDR3 coding sequence is TGTGCCATCAAAGTCCCAGGGAGCTCCTACGAGCAGTACTTC. Translated, it gives CAIKVPGSSYEQYF. The chain combines TRBV10-3 with TRBJ2-7; D is tentatively TRBD1 or TRBD2 (5 bases each). CDR3 length equals 14 residues. V was pared by 7 bases and J by 0 bases, with 13 bases between. Germline CDR1 is ENHRY and CDR2 is SYGVKD.

Only a few counts were recorded for this clone. The chain is built from TRBV15 and TRBJ2-3, with D unresolved. This CDR3 spans 13 amino acids. Germline CDR1 and CDR2: LNHNV and YYDKDF (reference sequence). Deletions cut 0 bases from V and 5 bases from J, with 6 bases between. The CDR3 sequence: CATSRDLKDTQYF. As DNA, the CDR3 is TGTGCCACCAGCAGAGATCTAAAAGATACGCAGTATTTT.

Only a few counts were recorded for this clone. The CDR3 DNA is TGTGCCACCCTGGGGTTTGGGGGGCCCCAGCATTTT. It codes for CATLGFGGPQHF. V gene TRBV19 combines with J gene TRBJ1-5, with D possibly matching TRBD1 (5 bases). CDR1 and CDR2 from the germline V gene are LNHDA and SQIVND (reference sequence). The CDR3 runs 12 residues. Trimming shortened V by 10 bases and J by 9 bases, and 16 bases separated the two germline ends.

There are a few counts of this clone. V is TRBV27 and J is TRBJ2-7, with a possible D match to TRBD1 (5 bases). In germline, CDR1 is MNHEY, CDR2 SMNVEV (reference sequence). V lost 4 bases and J lost 1, with 8 bases in between. The CDR3 is 13 amino acids. The CDR3 spells CASSSDRSYEQYF. CDR3 DNA sequence: TGTGCCAGCAGTTCCGACAGATCCTACGAGCAGTACTTC.

The chain recombines TRBV30 with TRBJ1-2; 8 nucleotides match TRBD1. The length of the CDR3 is 14 residues. After removal of 5 bases from V and 4 bases from J, the junction contained 9 bases not matched to a gene. Germline V gene data show CDR1 as GTSNPN and CDR2 as SVGIG (reference sequence). For the CDR3, the DNA is TGTGCCTGGGGGCTCCCAGGGGGCAGCTATGGCTACACCTTC. This sequence encodes CAWGLPGGSYGYTF.

The table lists this clone with a few counts. The rearrangement uses TRBV7-2 and TRBJ1-1; D unclear. This CDR3 has 15 amino acids. Germline values: CDR1 SGHTA, CDR2 FQGNSA. Trimming stripped 2 bases from V and 0 bases from J, with 10 bases between. CDR3 in amino acids: CASSLLSLLNTEAFF. In DNA form, the CDR3 reads TGTGCCAGCAGCTTATTATCGCTTCTGAACACTGAAGCTTTCTTT.

This clone has a handful of counts. V gene TRBV7-3 combines with J gene TRBJ1-2; D unclear. Deletions cut 5 bases from V and 8 bases from J, with 12 bases between. This CDR3 contains 12 residues. Germline loops: CDR1 SGHTA, CDR2 FQGTGA. The CDR3 spells CASSPSTGGYTF. Written as DNA, the CDR3 is TGTGCCAGCAGCCCAAGTACCGGCGGCTACACCTTC.

This sequence joins TRBV5-1 and TRBJ2-3, with D possibly called TRBD1 or TRBD2 (5 bases each). There are 14 residues in the CDR3. Germline assignment: CDR1 SGHRS and CDR2 YFSETQ. Trimming shortened V by 5 bases and J by 4 bases, and 14 bases separated the two germline ends. The CDR3 spells CASSSSSGPDTQYF. The CDR3 DNA reads TGCGCCAGCAGTTCTAGCTCGGGGCCAGATACGCAGTATTTT.

The V gene is TRBV5-6, the J gene TRBJ2-3, with TRBD2 identical over 8 bases. This CDR3 has 14 residues. After removal of 4 bases from V and 1 base from J, the junction contained 2 bases not matched to a gene. Germline CDR1 is SGHDT and CDR2 is YYEEEE. CDR3 residues: CASSMRGGTDTQYF. The CDR3 DNA sequence: TGTGCCAGCAGCATGCGGGGGGGCACAGATACGCAGTATTTT.

This clone was seen a handful of times. The V gene is TRBV14, the J gene TRBJ2-3; 7 positions match TRBD2. The CDR3 loop spans 16 amino acids. Trimming at V came to 1 base and at J to 6 bases, leaving 10 bases not matched to a gene. Germline V CDR1 and CDR2: SGHDN, FVKESK. The CDR3 spells CASSQGGLVFSDTQYF. The CDR3 bases are TGTGCCAGCAGCCAAGGCGGACTAGTGTTTTCGGATACGCAGTATTTT.

The table lists this clone with a few counts. The chain has TRBV28 and TRBJ2-4; the D is unclear. V was clipped by 6 bases and J by 3 bases, with 21 bases between them. The CDR3 consists of 17 residues. Germline V CDR1 and CDR2: MDHEN, SYDVKM. CDR3 sequence: CASSRNWVEIVKNIQYF. CDR3 DNA: TGTGCCAGCAGCCGAAACTGGGTTGAGATTGTCAAAAACATTCAGTACTTC.

Only a few counts were recorded for this clone. The rearrangement uses TRBV7-6 and TRBJ2-3; 9 bases line up with TRBD2. The CDR3 runs 18 residues. After removal of 6 bases from V and 0 bases from J, the junction contained 13 bases not matched to a gene. Germline loops: CDR1 SGHVS, CDR2 FNYEAQ. CDR3 nucleotide sequence: TGTGCCAGCAGGCCCAGGTTTAAGCGGGGGGCCAGCACAGATACGCAGTATTTT. The encoded protein is CASRPRFKRGASTDTQYF.

This clone was detected only a few times. The chain links TRBV4-3 to TRBJ2-7; D not resolved. V was pared by 0 bases and J by 1 base, with 10 bases between. The length of the CDR3 is 15 residues. Germline values: CDR1 LGHNA, CDR2 YSLEER. The DNA of the CDR3 is TGCGCCAGCAGCCAAGATCCGGTGGGGTCCTACGAGCAGTACTTC. Amino acid sequence: CASSQDPVGSYEQYF.